This T cell receptor beta chain was captured in a study of sequential checkpoint blockade in melanoma. On the study more broadly: First-line arms were nivolumab then ipilimumab, or the reverse, randomized 1:1.

Profiled with immunoSEQ multiplex PCR; TCRdb holds only in-frame clones, not every one. The sample comprises about 9,900 clones, roughly two thirds of which are singletons, and 24% rests with the top ten. The treatment denotes: randomized to nivolumab then ipilimumab (arm A) or the reverse (arm B). No patient had prior DNA-damaging chemotherapy. From thawed PBMCs, live CD3+CD8+ cells negative for CD19 and CD56 were sorted. The CDR3 has 15 residues. Trimming at V came to 1 base and at J to 7 bases, leaving 7 bases not matched to a gene. Germline CDR1 SGHTA, CDR2 FQGNSA. This chain uses TRBV7-2 with TRBJ1-5; 7 nucleotides align to TRBD1. The TCR comes from a human donor with melanoma. The source was CD8+ T cells sorted from blood (inferred from file names), collected from a patient given nivolumab and ipilimumab in sequence. CDR3 region: CASSLDPGGRQPQHF. The CDR3 nucleotides are TGTGCCAGCAGCTTAGACCCAGGGGGGAGGCAGCCCCAGCATTTT.